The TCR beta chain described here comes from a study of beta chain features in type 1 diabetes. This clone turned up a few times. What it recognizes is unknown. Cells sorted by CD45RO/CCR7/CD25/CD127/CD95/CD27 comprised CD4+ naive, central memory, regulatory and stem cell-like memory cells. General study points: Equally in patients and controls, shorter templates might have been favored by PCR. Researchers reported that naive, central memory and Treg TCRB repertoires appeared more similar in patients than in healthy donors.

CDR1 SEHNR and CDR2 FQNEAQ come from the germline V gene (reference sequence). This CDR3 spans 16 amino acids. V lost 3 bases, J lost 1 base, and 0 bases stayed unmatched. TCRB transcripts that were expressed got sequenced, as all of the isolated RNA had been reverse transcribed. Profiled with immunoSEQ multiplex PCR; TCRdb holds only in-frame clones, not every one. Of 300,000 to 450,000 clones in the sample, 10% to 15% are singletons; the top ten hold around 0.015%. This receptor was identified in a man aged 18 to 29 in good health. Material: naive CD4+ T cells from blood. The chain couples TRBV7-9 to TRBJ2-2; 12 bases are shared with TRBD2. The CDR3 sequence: CASSLGLAGNTGELFF. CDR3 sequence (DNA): TGTGCCAGCAGCTTGGGACTAGCGGGGAACACCGGGGAGCTGTTTTTT.